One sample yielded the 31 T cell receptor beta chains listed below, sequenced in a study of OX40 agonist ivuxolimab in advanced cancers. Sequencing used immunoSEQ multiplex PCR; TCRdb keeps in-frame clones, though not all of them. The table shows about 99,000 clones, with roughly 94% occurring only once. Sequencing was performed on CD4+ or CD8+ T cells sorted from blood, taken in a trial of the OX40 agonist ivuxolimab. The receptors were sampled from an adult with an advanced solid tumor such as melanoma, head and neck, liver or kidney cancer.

Here the CDR3 reads CASSYDRAQYEQYF. The CDR3 DNA reads as TGTGCCAGCAGTTACGACAGGGCGCAATACGAGCAGTACTTC. This rearrangement joins TRBV6-5 to TRBJ2-7; 7 bases agree with TRBD1. With 2 bases clipped from V and 4 bases from J, the junction kept 5 bases outside the gene matches. Germline V gene lookup returns CDR1 MNHEY and CDR2 SVGAGI. This CDR3 has 14 residues.

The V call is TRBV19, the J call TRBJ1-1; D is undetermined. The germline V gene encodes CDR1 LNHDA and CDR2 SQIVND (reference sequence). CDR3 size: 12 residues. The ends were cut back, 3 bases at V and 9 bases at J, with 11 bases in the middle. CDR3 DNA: TGTGCCAGTAGTATTGACCGGGAACAAGCTTTCTTT. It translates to CASSIDREQAFF.

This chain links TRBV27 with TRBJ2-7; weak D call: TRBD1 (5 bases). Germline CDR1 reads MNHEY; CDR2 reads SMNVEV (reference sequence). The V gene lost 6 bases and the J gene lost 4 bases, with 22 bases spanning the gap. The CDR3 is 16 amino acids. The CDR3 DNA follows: TGTGCCAGCAGGCGAAGGGCCCCCGACAGAGATTACGAGCAGTACTTC. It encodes CASRRRAPDRDYEQYF.

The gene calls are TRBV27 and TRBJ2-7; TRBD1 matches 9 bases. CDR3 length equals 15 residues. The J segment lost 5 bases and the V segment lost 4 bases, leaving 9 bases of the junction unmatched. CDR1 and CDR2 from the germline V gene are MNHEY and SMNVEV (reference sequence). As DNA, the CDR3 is TGTGCCAGCAGTTATTCTAACAGGGGGCTGAACGAGCAGTACTTC. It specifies CASSYSNRGLNEQYF.

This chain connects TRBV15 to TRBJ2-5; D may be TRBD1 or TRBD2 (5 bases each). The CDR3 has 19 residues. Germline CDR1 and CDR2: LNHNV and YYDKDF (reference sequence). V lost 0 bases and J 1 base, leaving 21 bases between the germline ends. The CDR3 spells CATSRDSFYGRGAQETQYF. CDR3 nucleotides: TGTGCCACCAGCAGAGATAGTTTTTATGGGAGAGGGGCCCAAGAGACCCAGTACTTC.

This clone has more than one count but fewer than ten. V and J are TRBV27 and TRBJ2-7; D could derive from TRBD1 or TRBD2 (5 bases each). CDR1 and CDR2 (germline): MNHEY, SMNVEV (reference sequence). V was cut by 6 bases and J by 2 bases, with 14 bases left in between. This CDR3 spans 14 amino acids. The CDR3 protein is CASRDGRGPYEQYF. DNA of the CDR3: TGTGCCAGCAGAGATGGACGGGGCCCCTACGAGCAGTACTTC.

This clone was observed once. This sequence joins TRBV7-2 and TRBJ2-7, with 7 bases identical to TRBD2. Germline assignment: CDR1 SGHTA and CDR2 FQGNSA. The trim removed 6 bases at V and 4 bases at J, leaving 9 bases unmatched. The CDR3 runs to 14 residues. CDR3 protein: CASSSRLGGYEQYF. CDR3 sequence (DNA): TGTGCCAGCAGTTCTCGACTCGGGGGGTACGAGCAGTACTTC.

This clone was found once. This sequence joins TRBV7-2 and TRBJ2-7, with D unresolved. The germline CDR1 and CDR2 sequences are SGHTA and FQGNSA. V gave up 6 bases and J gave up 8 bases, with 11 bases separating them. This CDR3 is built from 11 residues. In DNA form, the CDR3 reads TGTGCCAGCAGTCCTGGCCGGAAGCAGTACTTC. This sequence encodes CASSPGRKQYF. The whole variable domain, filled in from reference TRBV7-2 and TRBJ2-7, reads GAGVSQSPSNKVTEKGKDVELRCDPISGHTALYWYRQSLGQGLEFLIYFQGNSAPDKSGLPSDRFSAERTGGSVSTLTIQRTQQEDSAVYLCASSPGRKQYFGPGTRLTVT.

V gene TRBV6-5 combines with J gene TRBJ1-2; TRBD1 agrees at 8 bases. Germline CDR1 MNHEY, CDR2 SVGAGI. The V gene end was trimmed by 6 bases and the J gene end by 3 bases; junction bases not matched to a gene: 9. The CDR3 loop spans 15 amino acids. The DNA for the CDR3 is TGTGCCAGCAGCCCGCGCGCAGGGGGCCACTATGGCTACACCTTC. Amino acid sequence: CASSPRAGGHYGYTF.

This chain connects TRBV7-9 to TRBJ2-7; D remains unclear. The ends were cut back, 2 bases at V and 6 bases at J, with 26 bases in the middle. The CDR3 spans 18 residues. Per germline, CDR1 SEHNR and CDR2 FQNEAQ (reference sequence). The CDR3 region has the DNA TGTGCCAGCAGCTTAAGGCGTCAGAGTCTCGGCAGTTCAGGCGAGCAGTACTTC. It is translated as CASSLRRQSLGSSGEQYF.

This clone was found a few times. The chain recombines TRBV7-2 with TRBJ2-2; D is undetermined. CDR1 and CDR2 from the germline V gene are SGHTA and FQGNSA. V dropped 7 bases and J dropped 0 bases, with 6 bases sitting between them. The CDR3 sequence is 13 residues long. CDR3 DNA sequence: TGTGCCAGCACCGGATCGAACACCGGGGAGCTGTTTTTT. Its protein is CASTGSNTGELFF.

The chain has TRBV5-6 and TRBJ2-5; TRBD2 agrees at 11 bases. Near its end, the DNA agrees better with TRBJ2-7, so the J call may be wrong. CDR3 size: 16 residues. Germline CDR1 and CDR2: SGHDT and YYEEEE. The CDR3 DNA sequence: TGTGCCAGCAGCTGGCCGTCTAGCGGGAGGCGGGACGAGCAGTACTTC. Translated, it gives CASSWPSSGRRDEQYF.

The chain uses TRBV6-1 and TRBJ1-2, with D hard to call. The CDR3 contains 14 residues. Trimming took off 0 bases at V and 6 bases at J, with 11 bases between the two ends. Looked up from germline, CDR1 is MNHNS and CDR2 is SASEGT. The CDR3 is CASSEAVRRDGYTF. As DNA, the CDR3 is TGTGCCAGCAGTGAAGCGGTCAGAAGGGATGGCTACACCTTC.

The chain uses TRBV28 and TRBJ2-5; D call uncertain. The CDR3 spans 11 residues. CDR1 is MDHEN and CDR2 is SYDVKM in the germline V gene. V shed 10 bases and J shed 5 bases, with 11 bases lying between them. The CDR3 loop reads CATLILETQYF. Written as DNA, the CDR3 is TGTGCCACCCTAATCCTCGAGACCCAGTACTTC.

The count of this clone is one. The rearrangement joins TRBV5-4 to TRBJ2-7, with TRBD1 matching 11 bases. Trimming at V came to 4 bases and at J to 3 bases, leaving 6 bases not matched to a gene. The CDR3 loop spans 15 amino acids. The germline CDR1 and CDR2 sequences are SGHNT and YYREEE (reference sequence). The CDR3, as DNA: TGTGCCAGCAGCCCGGGACAGGGGGTACACTACGAGCAGTACTTC. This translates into CASSPGQGVHYEQYF.

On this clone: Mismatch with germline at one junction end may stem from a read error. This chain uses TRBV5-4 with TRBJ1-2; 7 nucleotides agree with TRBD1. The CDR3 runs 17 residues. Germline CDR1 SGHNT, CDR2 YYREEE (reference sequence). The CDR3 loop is CASSQITGARANYGYTF. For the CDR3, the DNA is TGCGCCAGCAGCCAAATTACAGGGGCGAGGGCTAACTATGGCTACACCTTC.

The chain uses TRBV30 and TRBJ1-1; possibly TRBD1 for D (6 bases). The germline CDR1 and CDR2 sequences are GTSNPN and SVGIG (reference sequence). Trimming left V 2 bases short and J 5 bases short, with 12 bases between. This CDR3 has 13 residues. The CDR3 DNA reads TGTGCCTGGAGTATCCAAAGGGGGACTGAAGCTTTCTTT. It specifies CAWSIQRGTEAFF.

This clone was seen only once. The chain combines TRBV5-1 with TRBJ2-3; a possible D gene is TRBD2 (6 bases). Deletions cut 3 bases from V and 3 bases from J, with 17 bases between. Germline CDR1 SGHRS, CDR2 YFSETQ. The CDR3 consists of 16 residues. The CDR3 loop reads CASSSGTESTTDTQYF. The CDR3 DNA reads TGCGCCAGCAGCTCCGGGACTGAGAGTACTACAGATACGCAGTATTTT.

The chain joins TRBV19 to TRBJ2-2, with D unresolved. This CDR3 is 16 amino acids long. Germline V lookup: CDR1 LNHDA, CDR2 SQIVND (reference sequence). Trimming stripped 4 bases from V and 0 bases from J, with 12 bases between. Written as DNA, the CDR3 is TGTGCCAGTAGTAAAGGTCCCAAAGCGAACACCGGGGAGCTGTTTTTT. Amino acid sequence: CASSKGPKANTGELFF.

Written as DNA, the CDR3 is TGTGCCAGCAGCTTTAGGAGCAAGGACGAGCAGTACTTC. Its translation: CASSFRSKDEQYF. The chain carries TRBV7-2 and TRBJ2-7; D gene unclear. V lost 3 bases and J lost 5, with 11 bases in between. CDR1 and CDR2 from the germline V gene are SGHTA and FQGNSA. This CDR3 has 13 residues.

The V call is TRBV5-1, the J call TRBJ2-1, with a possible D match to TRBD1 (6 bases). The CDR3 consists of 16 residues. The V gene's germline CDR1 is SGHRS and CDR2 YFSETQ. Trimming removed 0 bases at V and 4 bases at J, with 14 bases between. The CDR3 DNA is TGCGCCAGCAGCTTGGAGGTCGGCCAGGGGTACAATGAGCAGTTCTTC. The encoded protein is CASSLEVGQGYNEQFF.

CDR3 sequence (DNA): TGTGCCAGCAGTGGACAGGGGGGATCACCCCTCCACTTT. It encodes CASSGQGGSPLHF. This chain connects TRBV6-5 to TRBJ1-6; 10 bases are shared with TRBD1. The CDR3 is made up of 13 amino acids. CDR1 MNHEY and CDR2 SVGAGI come from the germline V gene. Trimming took 5 bases from V and 10 from J; bases not matched to a gene: 2.

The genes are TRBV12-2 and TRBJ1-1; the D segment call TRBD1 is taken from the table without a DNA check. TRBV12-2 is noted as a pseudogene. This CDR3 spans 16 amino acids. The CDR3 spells CASRLALKGFNTEAFF. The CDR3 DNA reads TGTGCAAGTCGCTTAGCGTTGAAGGGGTTTAACACTGAAGCTTTCTTT.

CDR3 sequence reads: CASSRTDWRDEQYF. The CDR3 region has the DNA TGTGCCAGCAGCCGCACCGACTGGCGTGACGAGCAGTACTTC. The rearrangement uses TRBV6-5 and TRBJ2-7; no firm D call. In germline, CDR1 is MNHEY, CDR2 SVGAGI. The CDR3 sequence is 14 residues long. The V and J ends lost 6 bases and 5 bases respectively, with 17 bases between them.

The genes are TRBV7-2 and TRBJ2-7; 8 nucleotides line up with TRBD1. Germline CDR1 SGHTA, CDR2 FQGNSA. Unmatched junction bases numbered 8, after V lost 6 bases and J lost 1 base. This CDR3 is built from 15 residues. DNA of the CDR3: TGTGCCAGCAGTTCCCGGGACAGGTTGTCCTACGAGCAGTACTTC. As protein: CASSSRDRLSYEQYF.

The CDR3 is CASSGQLGGTDTQYF. The CDR3, as DNA: TGTGCCAGCAGTGGACAGCTTGGGGGCACAGATACGCAGTATTTT. This chain links TRBV6-1 with TRBJ2-3, with D possibly TRBD1 on 5 matching bases. V was trimmed by 4 bases and J by 1 base, leaving 12 bases between them. This CDR3 spans 15 amino acids. Germline-derived CDR1 and CDR2 are MNHNS and SASEGT.

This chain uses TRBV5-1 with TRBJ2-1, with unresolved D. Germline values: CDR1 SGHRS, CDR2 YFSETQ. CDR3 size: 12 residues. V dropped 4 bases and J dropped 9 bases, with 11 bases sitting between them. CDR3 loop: CASSPSRSEQFF. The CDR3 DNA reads TGCGCCAGCAGCCCATCTAGGTCTGAGCAGTTCTTC. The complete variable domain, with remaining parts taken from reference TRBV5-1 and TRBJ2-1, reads KAGVTQTPRYLIKTRGQQVTLSCSPISGHRSVSWYQQTPGQGLQFLFEYFSETQRNKGNFPGRFSGRQFSNSRSEMNVSTLELGDSALYLCASSPSRSEQFFGPGTRLTVL.

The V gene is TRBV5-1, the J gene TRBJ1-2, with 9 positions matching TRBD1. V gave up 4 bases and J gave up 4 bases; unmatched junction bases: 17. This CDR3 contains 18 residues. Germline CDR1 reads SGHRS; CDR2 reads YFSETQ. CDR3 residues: CASSTRRGTGISAYGYTF. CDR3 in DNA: TGCGCCAGCAGCACACGACGAGGGACAGGGATATCGGCCTATGGCTACACCTTC. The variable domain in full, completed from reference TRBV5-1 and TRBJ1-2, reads KAGVTQTPRYLIKTRGQQVTLSCSPISGHRSVSWYQQTPGQGLQFLFEYFSETQRNKGNFPGRFSGRQFSNSRSEMNVSTLELGDSALYLCASSTRRGTGISAYGYTFGSGTRLTVV.

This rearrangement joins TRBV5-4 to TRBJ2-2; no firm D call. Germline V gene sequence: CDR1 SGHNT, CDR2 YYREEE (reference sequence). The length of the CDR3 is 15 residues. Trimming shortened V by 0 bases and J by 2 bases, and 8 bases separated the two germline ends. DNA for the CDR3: TGTGCCAGCAGCTTGGAATCGGATAACACCGGGGAGCTGTTTTTT. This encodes CASSLESDNTGELFF. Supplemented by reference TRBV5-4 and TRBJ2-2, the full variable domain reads ETGVTQSPTHLIKTRGQQVTLRCSSQSGHNTVSWYQQALGQGPQFIFQYYREEENGRGNFPPRFSGLQFPNYSSELNVNALELDDSALYLCASSLESDNTGELFFGEGSRLTVL.

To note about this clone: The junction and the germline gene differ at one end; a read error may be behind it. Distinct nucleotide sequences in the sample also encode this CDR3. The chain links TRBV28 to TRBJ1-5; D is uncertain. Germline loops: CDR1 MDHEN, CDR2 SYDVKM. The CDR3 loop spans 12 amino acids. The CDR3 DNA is TGCGCCGCCGCCAGGATCGAACAACCCCAGCATTTT. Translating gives CAAARIEQPQHF. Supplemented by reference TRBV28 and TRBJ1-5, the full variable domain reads DVKVTQSSRYLVKRTGEKVFLECVQDMDHENMFWYRQDPGLGLRLIYFSYDVKMKEKGDIPEGYSVSREKKERFSLILESASTNQTSMYLCAAARIEQPQHFGDGTRLSIL.

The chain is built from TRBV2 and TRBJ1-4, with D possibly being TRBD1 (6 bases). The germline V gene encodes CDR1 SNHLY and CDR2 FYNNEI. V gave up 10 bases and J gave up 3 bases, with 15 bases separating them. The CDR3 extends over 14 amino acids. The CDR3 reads CATKPGTPNEKLFF. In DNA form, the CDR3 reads TGTGCCACGAAACCGGGGACACCTAATGAAAAACTGTTTTTT. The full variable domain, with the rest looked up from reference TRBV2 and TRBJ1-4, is EPEVTQTPSHQVTQMGQEVILRCVPISNHLYFYWYRQILGQKVEFLVSFYNNEISEKSEIFDDQFSVERPDGSNFTLKIRSTKLEDSAMYFCATKPGTPNEKLFFGSGTQLSVL.